These 9 T cell receptor beta chains share one sample of origin, sequenced in a study of spatial heterogeneity in lung cancer. TCRdb processed the 5' RACE reads anew with MiXCR; each CDR3 protein has one entry. This sample has about 15,000 distinct CDR3 sequences, with around 10% found just once. The time point: sample taken at primary tumor resection. In each case, whole RNA from tumor, nontumor lung or frozen PBMC was sequenced unsorted. Sequencing used PBMCs, obtained at surgery. These receptors all stem from a male donor with early-stage non-small cell lung cancer.

There are many counts of this clonotype. V is TRBV12-3 or TRBV12-4 and J is TRBJ2-5; TRBD1 or TRBD2 may be the D gene (6 bases each). V lost 6 bases, J lost 1 base, and 12 bases lay in between. The CDR3 loop spans 14 amino acids. CDR3 amino acids: CASRPQGGQETQYF. DNA of the CDR3: TGTGCCAGCAGGCCACAGGGAGGCCAAGAGACCCAGTACTTC.

This clonotype was picked up many times. This chain joins TRBV29-1 and TRBJ2-3, with 12 nucleotides matching TRBD2. Germline values: CDR1 SQVTM, CDR2 ANQGSEA. CDR3 size: 16 residues. Trimming removed 0 bases from V and 6 bases from J; junction bases left unmatched: 7. CDR3 sequence: CSVEDPATSGSDTQYF. The CDR3 DNA reads TGCAGCGTTGAAGATCCAGCGACTAGCGGGAGCGATACGCAGTATTTT.

Relative to its sample, this clonotype is medium-sized. The chain employs TRBV7-6 and TRBJ1-3; no firm D call. The CDR3 has 16 amino acids. CDR1 is SGHVS and CDR2 is FNYEAQ in the germline V gene. V was shortened by 0 bases and J by 0 bases, with 9 bases between the two germline ends. The CDR3, as DNA: TGTGCCAGCAGCTTAGCCGGGCCGCTCTCTGGAAACACCATATATTTT. As protein: CASSLAGPLSGNTIYF.

The chain has TRBV7-2 and TRBJ2-3; TRBD2 matches 7 bases. Germline loops: CDR1 SGHTA, CDR2 FQGNSA. The CDR3 has 14 residues. V shed 5 bases and J 4 bases; nucleotides not matched to a gene: 6. The DNA for the CDR3 is TGTGCCAGCAGCCGAGGACTAGAGTCAGATACGCAGTATTTT. Translated: CASSRGLESDTQYF.

In this sample, this clonotype turned up many times. The chain is built from TRBV4-2 and TRBJ2-5, with 7 bases aligning to TRBD1. Germline CDR1 and CDR2: LGHNA and YNFKEQ. The CDR3 sequence is 18 residues long. V lost 4 bases to trimming and J lost 4 bases; unmatched junction nucleotides: 18. The chain's CDR3 is CASSPDVTGFSQGETQYF. The CDR3 coding sequence is TGTGCCAGCAGCCCGGATGTGACAGGGTTCTCTCAAGGAGAGACCCAGTACTTC.

This clonotype appeared many times. The chain carries TRBV6-1 and TRBJ1-1; no firm D call. The CDR3 consists of 14 residues. With 2 bases removed from V and 1 base from J, the gap between germline ends came to 8 bases. The germline V gene encodes CDR1 MNHNS and CDR2 SASEGT. CDR3: CASSETNRNTEAFF. Written as DNA, the CDR3 is TGTGCCAGCAGTGAAACCAATAGGAACACTGAAGCTTTCTTT.

This clonotype was counted at least ten times. The chain joins TRBV6-5 to TRBJ2-7; TRBD1 might be the D (5 bases). The V end lost 4 bases, the J end lost 0 bases, and 7 bases lay between the germline ends. The CDR3 spans 13 residues. The germline gives CDR1 MNHEY, CDR2 SVGAGI. CDR3 sequence: CASSWGLSYEQYF. The CDR3 region has the DNA TGTGCCAGCAGTTGGGGCCTCTCCTACGAGCAGTACTTC.

This clonotype was seen at least ten times. The chain uses TRBV27 and TRBJ2-3; 10 bases are a match to TRBD1. The V gene's germline CDR1 is MNHEY and CDR2 SMNVEV (reference sequence). This CDR3 region has 14 residues. With V trimmed by 7 bases and J by 5 bases, 6 bases remained unmatched. The CDR3 DNA reads TGTGCCAGCACTGCGACAGGGGGCATAGATACGCAGTATTTT. Its translation is CASTATGGIDTQYF.

In this sample, this clonotype turned up many times. The genes are TRBV28 and TRBJ2-4; D is uncertain. Trimming took 3 bases from V and 5 from J, leaving 8 bases between them. Per the germline V gene, CDR1 is MDHEN and CDR2 is SYDVKM. The CDR3 is made up of 13 amino acids. CDR3 DNA: TGTGCCAGCAGTTTTCTGTCGGAAAACATTCAGTACTTC. This gives the protein CASSFLSENIQYF.